These 23 T cell receptor beta chains came from one sample sequenced in a study of blood T cell repertoires in COVID-19. TCRdb keeps only in-frame clones here, not all; method: immunoSEQ multiplex PCR. In the table there are approximately 99,000 clones, almost 90% of which are singletons. Source material: peripheral blood. These receptors all stem from a man between 50 and 59 years old with COVID-19, enrolled during active disease.

The chain has TRBV18 and TRBJ2-2; D is ambiguous. There are 14 residues in the CDR3. The ends were cut back, 4 bases at V and 1 base at J, with 7 bases in the middle. Germline V gene sequence: CDR1 KGHSH, CDR2 LQKENI. CDR3 protein: CASSQNGNTGELFF. The DNA of the CDR3 is TGTGCCAGCTCACAAAACGGGAACACCGGGGAGCTGTTTTTT.

The CDR3 sequence: CASSEGILQGAGSPLHF. The CDR3 region has the DNA TGTGCCAGCAGTGAAGGTATTTTACAGGGTGCCGGTTCACCCCTCCACTTT. V usage is TRBV2 and J usage is TRBJ1-6; a weak D match, TRBD1 (6 bases). This CDR3 region has 17 residues. Germline V gives CDR1 SNHLY, CDR2 FYNNEI. V gave up 1 base and J gave up 9 bases, with 19 bases separating them.

The chain is built from TRBV15 and TRBJ2-2; 7 positions match TRBD2. The length of the CDR3 is 15 residues. From germline, CDR1 is LNHNV and CDR2 YYDKDF (reference sequence). Trimming cost V 1 base and J 5 bases; bases outside gene matches: 4. The CDR3 nucleotides read TGTGCCACCAGCAGAGGGCGGGGGAGGACCGGGGAGCTGTTTTTT. It codes for CATSRGRGRTGELFF.

The chain recombines TRBV2 with TRBJ2-2, with 10 bases lining up with TRBD1. Trimming cost V 6 bases and J 5 bases; bases outside gene matches: 6. Germline V lookup: CDR1 SNHLY, CDR2 FYNNEI. The CDR3 runs to 15 residues. CDR3 nucleotide sequence: TGTGCCAGCAGGGAGGGGACAGGGGTTACCGGGGAGCTGTTTTTT. It translates to CASREGTGVTGELFF. Full variable domain (missing parts from reference TRBV2 and TRBJ2-2): EPEVTQTPSHQVTQMGQEVILRCVPISNHLYFYWYRQILGQKVEFLVSFYNNEISEKSEIFDDQFSVERPDGSNFTLKIRSTKLEDSAMYFCASREGTGVTGELFFGEGSRLTVL.

The J gene is TRBJ1-2, the V gene TRBV12-3 or TRBV12-4; TRBD1 matches at 7 bases. Unmatched junction bases numbered 9, after V lost 6 bases and J lost 8 bases. The CDR3 loop spans 13 amino acids. This CDR3 is CASSRTPGQGYTF. The CDR3 DNA reads TGTGCCAGCAGCCGAACACCGGGACAGGGCTACACCTTC.

The rearrangement joins TRBV30 to TRBJ1-4; 11 nucleotides match TRBD1. The CDR3 runs to 14 residues. CDR1 and CDR2 (germline): GTSNPN, SVGIG (reference sequence). The V gene end was trimmed by 3 bases and the J gene end by 5 bases; junction bases not matched to a gene: 2. CDR3 region: CAWSRTGGNEKLFF. The DNA of the CDR3 is TGTGCCTGGAGCCGGACAGGGGGCAATGAAAAACTGTTTTTT. Drawing the rest from reference TRBV30 and TRBJ1-4, the complete variable domain is SQTIHQWPATLVQPVGSPLSLECTVEGTSNPNLYWYRQAAGRGLQLLFYSVGIGQISSEVPQNLSASRPQDRQFILSSKKLLLSDSGFYLCAWSRTGGNEKLFFGSGTQLSVL.

CDR3 bases: TGCGCCAGCAGTGAGTCGATGAGTTCACCCCTCCACTTT. The encoded protein is CASSESMSSPLHF. This rearrangement joins TRBV10-1 to TRBJ1-6; unclear D gene. This CDR3 comprises 13 residues. Germline V gene sequence: CDR1 WNHNN, CDR2 SYGVQD (reference sequence). V lost 0 bases and J lost 9, with 6 bases in between.

This chain connects TRBV2 to TRBJ2-2; D unclear. The CDR3 extends over 12 amino acids. V was clipped by 5 bases and J by 5 bases, with 6 bases between them. Germline V gene lookup returns CDR1 SNHLY and CDR2 FYNNEI. CDR3 nucleotide sequence: TGTGCCAGCAGTATGAGGACCGGGGAGCTGTTTTTT. Its translation is CASSMRTGELFF.

This clone was observed a single time. The rearrangement links TRBV6-5 to TRBJ1-2; D gene uncertain. Germline loops: CDR1 MNHEY, CDR2 SVGAGI. The germline V and J ends were trimmed by 7 bases and 4 bases, with 13 bases remaining between them. The CDR3 covers 13 residues. CDR3 DNA: TGTGCCAGCACCCTCCGGGAGATCTATGGCTACACCTTC. Translated, it gives CASTLREIYGYTF.

The J gene is TRBJ1-6, the V gene TRBV3-1 (or the pseudogene TRBV3-2); D call uncertain. V lost 0 bases and J 10 bases, leaving 16 bases between the germline ends. This CDR3 spans 16 amino acids. The germline gives CDR1 LGHDT, CDR2 YNNKEL (reference sequence). CDR3 sequence (DNA): TGTGCCAGCAGCCAAGATTCGTTACACGCGGGGTCACCCCTCCACTTT. Translating gives CASSQDSLHAGSPLHF.

The chain's CDR3 is CASSPLRGTYTEAFF. Written as DNA, the CDR3 is TGTGCCAGCTCACCACTGCGGGGGACGTATACTGAAGCTTTCTTT. The rearrangement uses TRBV18 and TRBJ1-1; perhaps TRBD1 as D (5 bases). The germline V gene encodes CDR1 KGHSH and CDR2 LQKENI. V lost 1 base and J 5 bases, leaving 14 bases between the germline ends. The CDR3 has 15 residues.

V is TRBV6-5 and J is TRBJ2-7; maybe TRBD1 (5 bases). Germline CDR1 MNHEY, CDR2 SVGAGI. The ends were cut back, 2 bases at V and 3 bases at J, with 11 bases in the middle. The length of the CDR3 is 14 residues. CDR3 bases: TGTGCCAGCAGTTACAGCGACAGTATCTACGAGCAGTACTTC. This translates into CASSYSDSIYEQYF.

The chain has TRBV6-5 and TRBJ1-5; D unclear. V was clipped by 7 bases and J by 0 bases, with 10 bases between them. The CDR3 is 14 amino acids. Germline CDR1 reads MNHEY; CDR2 reads SVGAGI. The CDR3 DNA is TGTGCCAGCAACGGTCGATATAGCAATCAGCCCCAGCATTTT. Translating gives CASNGRYSNQPQHF.

The J gene is TRBJ2-3, the V gene TRBV5-1; D unresolved. The length of the CDR3 is 15 residues. Germline loops: CDR1 SGHRS, CDR2 YFSETQ. Trimming took 4 bases from V and 3 from J, leaving 15 bases between them. The CDR3 region is CASSTGTGPTDTQYF. The DNA for the CDR3 is TGCGCCAGCAGCACCGGTACCGGTCCAACAGATACGCAGTATTTT. The full variable domain, its missing parts supplied by reference TRBV5-1 and TRBJ2-3, is KAGVTQTPRYLIKTRGQQVTLSCSPISGHRSVSWYQQTPGQGLQFLFEYFSETQRNKGNFPGRFSGRQFSNSRSEMNVSTLELGDSALYLCASSTGTGPTDTQYFGPGTRLTVL.

The rearrangement joins TRBV2 to TRBJ2-7; 10 bases match TRBD1. Germline CDR1 and CDR2: SNHLY and FYNNEI. CDR3 length: 16 residues. J was trimmed by 5 bases and V by 2 bases; bases with no gene match: 9. CDR3 nucleotides: TGTGCCAGCAGTGAAATCAAGAGACAGGGGGCAGACGAGCAGTACTTC. It is translated as CASSEIKRQGADEQYF. Looking up the rest from reference TRBV2 and TRBJ2-7 gives the full variable domain: EPEVTQTPSHQVTQMGQEVILRCVPISNHLYFYWYRQILGQKVEFLVSFYNNEISEKSEIFDDQFSVERPDGSNFTLKIRSTKLEDSAMYFCASSEIKRQGADEQYFGPGTRLTVT.

This chain links TRBV29-1 with TRBJ1-1, with D maybe TRBD1 (5 bases). The germline V gene has CDR1 SQVTM and CDR2 ANQGSEA. Trimming stripped 7 bases from V and 3 bases from J, with 9 bases between. CDR3 size: 11 residues. The CDR3 reads CSAWGDTEAFF. For the CDR3, the DNA is TGCAGCGCCTGGGGGGACACTGAAGCTTTCTTT.

The chain couples TRBV15 to TRBJ2-2; 11 nucleotides match TRBD1. Germline V gene sequence: CDR1 LNHNV, CDR2 YYDKDF (reference sequence). This CDR3 is 18 amino acids long. V dropped 4 bases and J dropped 3; count of bases not matched to a gene: 10. The CDR3 spells CATSNTLVGQGDTGELFF. As DNA, the CDR3 is TGTGCCACCAGCAACACCCTCGTGGGACAGGGGGACACCGGGGAGCTGTTTTTT.

V is TRBV29-1 and J is TRBJ2-7, with 7 nucleotides matching TRBD1. CDR3 size: 13 residues. Trimming removed 7 bases from V and 1 base from J; junction bases left unmatched: 7. The V gene's germline CDR1 is SQVTM and CDR2 ANQGSEA. The CDR3 sequence is CSARYRGSYEQYF. The DNA for the CDR3 is TGCAGCGCCAGGTACAGGGGATCCTACGAGCAGTACTTC.

This clone was seen a handful of times. This CDR3 is also generated by other DNA sequences in the sample. The chain combines TRBV2 with TRBJ1-2; the D gene is possibly TRBD1 (5 bases). V shed 4 bases and J shed 2 bases, with 8 bases lying between them. Germline V gene sequence: CDR1 SNHLY, CDR2 FYNNEI. The CDR3 is made up of 13 amino acids. CDR3 sequence: CASSGDSNYGYTF. The CDR3 DNA follows: TGTGCCAGCAGTGGAGACAGCAACTATGGCTACACCTTC.

The chain is built from TRBV7-9 and TRBJ1-3; D not certain. Germline loops: CDR1 SEHNR, CDR2 FQNEAQ (reference sequence). Trimming took off 1 base at V and 0 bases at J, with 7 bases between the two ends. The CDR3 is made up of 15 amino acids. The CDR3 DNA reads as TGTGCCAGCAGCTTAGACAGTTACTCTGGAAACACCATATATTTT. Its translation: CASSLDSYSGNTIYF. Variable domain in full (rest from reference TRBV7-9 and TRBJ1-3): DTGVSQNPRHKITKRGQNVTFRCDPISEHNRLYWYRQTLGQGPEFLTYFQNEAQLEKSRLLSDRFSAERPKGSFSTLEIQRTEQGDSAMYLCASSLDSYSGNTIYFGEGSWLTVV.

The gene calls are TRBV5-6 and TRBJ2-1, with 7 bases that match TRBD2. The CDR3 spans 15 residues. Looked up from germline, CDR1 is SGHDT and CDR2 is YYEEEE. J gave up 0 bases and V 4 bases, and 4 bases lay outside the gene matches. The CDR3 sequence is CASSPRTSSYNEQFF. The DNA for the CDR3 is TGTGCCAGCAGCCCGAGGACTAGCTCCTACAATGAGCAGTTCTTC.

The V call is TRBV7-9, the J call TRBJ2-7; a possible D gene is TRBD1 (5 bases). Germline V CDR1 and CDR2: SEHNR, FQNEAQ (reference sequence). The CDR3 is made up of 15 amino acids. The V end lost 4 bases, the J end lost 1 base, and 14 bases lay between the germline ends. The CDR3, as DNA: TGTGCCAGCAGCTCAGTCCCCTCAGGGTCCTACGAGCAGTACTTC. It translates to CASSSVPSGSYEQYF.

The V and J genes are TRBV2 and TRBJ2-3; 11 nucleotides match TRBD2. V was pared by 5 bases and J by 5 bases, with 6 bases of the junction left unmatched. The CDR3 is made up of 15 amino acids. CDR1 and CDR2 (germline): SNHLY, FYNNEI. The CDR3 nucleotides are TGTGCCAGCAGTCCTAGCGGGGGGTATGTAGATACGCAGTATTTT. Translation: CASSPSGGYVDTQYF.